This note documents a single T cell receptor beta chain sequence. The germline V gene has CDR1 SGHTS and CDR2 YDEGEE. V trimming: 1 base; J trimming: 3 bases; junction bases outside the gene matches: 5. The CDR3 covers 15 residues. The record originates from a study of shared clonotypes between healthy human individuals. The authors ran unsorted PBMC replicate PCRs on roughly 330 ng DNA, around 27,000 T cell genomes. The data were produced by immunoSEQ multiplex PCR, yet TCRdb's version contains in-frame clones alone and is incomplete. The profile covers some 470,000 clones, with roughly four fifths appearing a single time and around 13% taken by the ten largest.

Sequenced material: PBMCs. The chain recombines TRBV5-8 with TRBJ2-7, with 9 bases fitting TRBD1. This clonotype was sampled from a woman aged 40 to 50 in good health. Some clones in this sample may be carry-over from other donors' samples. The CDR3 DNA sequence: TGTGCCAGCAGCTTGTTGGGACAGGGACTCTACGAGCAGTACTTC. As protein: CASSLLGQGLYEQYF.